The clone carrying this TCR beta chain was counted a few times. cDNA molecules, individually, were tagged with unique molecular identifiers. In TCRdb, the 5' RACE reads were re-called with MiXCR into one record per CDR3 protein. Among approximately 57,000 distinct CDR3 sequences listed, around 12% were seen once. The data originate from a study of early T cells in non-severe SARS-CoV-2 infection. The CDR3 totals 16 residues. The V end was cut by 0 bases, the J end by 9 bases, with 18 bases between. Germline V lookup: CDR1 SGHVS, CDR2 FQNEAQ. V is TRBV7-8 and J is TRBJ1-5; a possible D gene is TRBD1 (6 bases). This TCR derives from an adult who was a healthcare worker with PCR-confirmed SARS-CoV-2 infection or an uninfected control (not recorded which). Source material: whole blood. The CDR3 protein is CASSLALQGPHSPQHF. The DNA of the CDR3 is TGTGCCAGCAGCTTAGCGCTTCAGGGGCCCCATTCGCCCCAGCATTTT. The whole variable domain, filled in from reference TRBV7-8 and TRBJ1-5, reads GAGVSQSPRYKVAKRGQDVALRCDPISGHVSLFWYQQALGQGPEFLTYFQNEAQLDKSGLPSDRFFAERPEGSVSTLKIQRTQQEDSAVYLCASSLALQGPHSPQHFGDGTRLSIL.